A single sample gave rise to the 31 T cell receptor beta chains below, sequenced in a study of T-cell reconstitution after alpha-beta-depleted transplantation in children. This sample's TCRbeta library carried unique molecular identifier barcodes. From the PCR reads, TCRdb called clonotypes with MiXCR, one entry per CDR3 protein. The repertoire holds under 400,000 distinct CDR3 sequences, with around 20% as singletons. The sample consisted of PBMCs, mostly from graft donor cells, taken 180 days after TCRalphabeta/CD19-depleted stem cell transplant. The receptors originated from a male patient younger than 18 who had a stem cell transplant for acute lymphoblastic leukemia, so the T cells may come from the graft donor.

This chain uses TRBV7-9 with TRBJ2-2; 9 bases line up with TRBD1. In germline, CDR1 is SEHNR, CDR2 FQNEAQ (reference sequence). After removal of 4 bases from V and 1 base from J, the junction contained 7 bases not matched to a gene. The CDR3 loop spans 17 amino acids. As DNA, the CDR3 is TGTGCCAGCAGCTCTAAACCGGGACAGGGGAACACCGGGGAGCTGTTTTTT. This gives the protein CASSSKPGQGNTGELFF.

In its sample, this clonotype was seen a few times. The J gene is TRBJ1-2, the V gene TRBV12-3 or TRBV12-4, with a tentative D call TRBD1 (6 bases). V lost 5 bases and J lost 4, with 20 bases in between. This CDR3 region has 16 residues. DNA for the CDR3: TGTGCCAGCAGTGCCCACAGGGTGAGAAGCCTCTATGGCTACACCTTC. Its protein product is CASSAHRVRSLYGYTF.

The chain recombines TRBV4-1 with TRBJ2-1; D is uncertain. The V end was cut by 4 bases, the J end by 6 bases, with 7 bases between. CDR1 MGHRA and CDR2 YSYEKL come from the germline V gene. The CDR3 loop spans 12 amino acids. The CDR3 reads CASSPRTNEQFF. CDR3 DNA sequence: TGCGCCAGCAGCCCCAGGACCAATGAGCAGTTCTTC.

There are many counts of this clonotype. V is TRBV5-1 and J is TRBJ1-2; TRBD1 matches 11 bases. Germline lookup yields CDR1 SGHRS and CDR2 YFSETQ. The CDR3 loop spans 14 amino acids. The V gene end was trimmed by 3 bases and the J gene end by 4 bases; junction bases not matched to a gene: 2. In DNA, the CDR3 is TGCGCCAGCAGCTATGGGACAGGGGGCTATGGCTACACCTTC. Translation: CASSYGTGGYGYTF. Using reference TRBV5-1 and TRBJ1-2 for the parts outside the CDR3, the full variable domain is KAGVTQTPRYLIKTRGQQVTLSCSPISGHRSVSWYQQTPGQGLQFLFEYFSETQRNKGNFPGRFSGRQFSNSRSEMNVSTLELGDSALYLCASSYGTGGYGYTFGSGTRLTVV.

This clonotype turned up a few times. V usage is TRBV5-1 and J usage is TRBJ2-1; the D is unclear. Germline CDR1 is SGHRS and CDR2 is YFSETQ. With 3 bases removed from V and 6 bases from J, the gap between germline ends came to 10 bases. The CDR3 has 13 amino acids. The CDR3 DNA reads TGCGCCAGCAGCTCTTTAACCGCCAATGAGCAGTTCTTC. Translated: CASSSLTANEQFF.

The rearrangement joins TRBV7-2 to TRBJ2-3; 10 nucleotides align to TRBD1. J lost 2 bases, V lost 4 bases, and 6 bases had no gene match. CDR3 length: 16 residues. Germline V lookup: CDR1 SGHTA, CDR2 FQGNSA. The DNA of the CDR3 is TGTGCCAGCAGCTCCCCGGACAGGGGGATCACAGATACGCAGTATTTT. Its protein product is CASSSPDRGITDTQYF.

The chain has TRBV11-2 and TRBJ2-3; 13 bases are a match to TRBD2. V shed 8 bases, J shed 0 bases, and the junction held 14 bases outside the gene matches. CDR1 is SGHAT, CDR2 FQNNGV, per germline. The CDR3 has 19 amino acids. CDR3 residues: CASLGLAGEGGASTDTQYF. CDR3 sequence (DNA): TGTGCCAGCCTTGGACTAGCGGGAGAGGGAGGGGCTAGCACAGATACGCAGTATTTT.

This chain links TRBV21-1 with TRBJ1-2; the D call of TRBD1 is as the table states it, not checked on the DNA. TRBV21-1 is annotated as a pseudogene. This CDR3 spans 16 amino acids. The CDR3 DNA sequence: TGTGCCAGCAGCTGCACCAAACAGGGTCTCAACTATGGCTACACCTTC. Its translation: CASSCTKQGLNYGYTF.

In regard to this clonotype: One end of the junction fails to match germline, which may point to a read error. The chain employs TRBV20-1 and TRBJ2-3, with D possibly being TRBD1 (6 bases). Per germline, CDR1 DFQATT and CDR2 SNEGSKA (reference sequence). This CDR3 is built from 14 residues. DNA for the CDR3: TGCAGTGCTGGAGACAGGATTAGCACAGATACGCAGTATTTT. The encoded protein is CSAGDRISTDTQYF.

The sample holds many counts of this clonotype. The CDR3 DNA reads as TGTGCCAGCAGTTACTATCCAGACAGGGTGATTGCCAATCAGCCCCAGCATTTT. Amino acid sequence: CASSYYPDRVIANQPQHF. J is TRBJ1-5 and V is TRBV6-5; 7 bases are shared with TRBD1. The CDR3 has 18 amino acids. Germline CDR1 is MNHEY and CDR2 is SVGAGI. J was trimmed by 3 bases and V by 1 base; bases with no gene match: 12.

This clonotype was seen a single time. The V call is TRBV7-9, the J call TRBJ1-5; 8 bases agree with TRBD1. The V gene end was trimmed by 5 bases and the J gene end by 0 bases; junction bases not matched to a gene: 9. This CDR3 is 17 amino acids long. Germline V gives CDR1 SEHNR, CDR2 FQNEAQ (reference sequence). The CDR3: CASSLSGTGLSNQPQHF. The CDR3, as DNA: TGTGCCAGCAGCCTCTCCGGGACAGGACTTAGCAATCAGCCCCAGCATTTT.

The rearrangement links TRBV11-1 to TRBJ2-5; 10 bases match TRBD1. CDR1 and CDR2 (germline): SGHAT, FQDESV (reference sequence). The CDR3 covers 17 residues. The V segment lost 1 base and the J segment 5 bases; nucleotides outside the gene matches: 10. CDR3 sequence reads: CASSLVQTGQGGETQYF. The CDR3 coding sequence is TGTGCCAGCAGCTTAGTGCAGACTGGACAGGGGGGCGAGACCCAGTACTTC.

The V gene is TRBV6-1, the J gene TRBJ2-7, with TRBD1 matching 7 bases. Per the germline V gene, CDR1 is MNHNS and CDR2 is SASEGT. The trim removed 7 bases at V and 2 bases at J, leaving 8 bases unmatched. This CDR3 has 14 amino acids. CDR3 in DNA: TGTGCCAGCACTCTCCGGGACAGTCCCTACGAGCAGTACTTC. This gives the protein CASTLRDSPYEQYF.

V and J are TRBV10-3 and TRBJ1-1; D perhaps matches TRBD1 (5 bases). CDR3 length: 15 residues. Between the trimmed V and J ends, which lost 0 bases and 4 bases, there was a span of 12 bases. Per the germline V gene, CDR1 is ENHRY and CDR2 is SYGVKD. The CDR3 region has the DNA TGTGCCATCAGTGAGTCGGGGGACGTGAGCACTGAAGCTTTCTTT. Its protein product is CAISESGDVSTEAFF.

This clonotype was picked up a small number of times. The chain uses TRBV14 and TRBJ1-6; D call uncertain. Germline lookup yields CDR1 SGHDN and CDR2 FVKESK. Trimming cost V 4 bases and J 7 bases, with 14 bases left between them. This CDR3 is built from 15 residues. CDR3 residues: CASSLQLPTNSPLHF. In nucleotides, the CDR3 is TGTGCCAGCAGCCTCCAGCTGCCCACAAATTCACCCCTCCACTTT.

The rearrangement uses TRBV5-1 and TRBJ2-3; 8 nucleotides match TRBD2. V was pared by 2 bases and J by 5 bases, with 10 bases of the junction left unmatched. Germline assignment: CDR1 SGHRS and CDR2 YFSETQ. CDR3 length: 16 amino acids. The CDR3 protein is CASSLLPGGPIDTQYF. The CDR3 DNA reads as TGCGCCAGCAGCTTACTCCCGGGAGGGCCTATAGATACGCAGTATTTT.

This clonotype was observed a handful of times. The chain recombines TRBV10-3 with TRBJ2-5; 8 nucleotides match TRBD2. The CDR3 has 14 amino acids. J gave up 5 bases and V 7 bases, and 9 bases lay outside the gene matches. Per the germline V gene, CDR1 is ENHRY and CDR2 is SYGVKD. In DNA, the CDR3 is TGTGCCATCAAGCCGGGAGGGCCTTACGAGACCCAGTACTTC. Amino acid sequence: CAIKPGGPYETQYF.

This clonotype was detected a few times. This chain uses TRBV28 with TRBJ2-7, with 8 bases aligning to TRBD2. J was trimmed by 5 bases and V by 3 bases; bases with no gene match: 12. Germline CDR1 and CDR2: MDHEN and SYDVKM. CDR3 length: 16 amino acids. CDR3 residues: CASSLGSGRGIHEQYF. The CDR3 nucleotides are TGTGCCAGCAGTTTGGGAAGCGGGAGAGGAATCCACGAGCAGTACTTC. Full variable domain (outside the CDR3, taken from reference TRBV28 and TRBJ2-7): DVKVTQSSRYLVKRTGEKVFLECVQDMDHENMFWYRQDPGLGLRLIYFSYDVKMKEKGDIPEGYSVSREKKERFSLILESASTNQTSMYLCASSLGSGRGIHEQYFGPGTRLTVT.

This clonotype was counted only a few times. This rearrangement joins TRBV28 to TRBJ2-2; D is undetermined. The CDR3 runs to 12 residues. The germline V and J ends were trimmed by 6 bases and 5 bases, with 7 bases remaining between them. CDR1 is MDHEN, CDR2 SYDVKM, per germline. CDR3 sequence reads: CASSVPTGELFF. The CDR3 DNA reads TGTGCCAGCAGCGTTCCGACCGGGGAGCTGTTTTTT.

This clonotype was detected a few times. CDR3 residues: CASSYGQGSYEQYF. The CDR3 region has the DNA TGTGCCAGCAGTTACGGACAGGGGTCCTACGAGCAGTACTTC. The rearrangement uses TRBV27 and TRBJ2-7, with TRBD1 matching over 9 bases. Germline values: CDR1 MNHEY, CDR2 SMNVEV (reference sequence). V gave up 4 bases and J gave up 1 base; unmatched junction bases: 2. The CDR3 is 14 amino acids.

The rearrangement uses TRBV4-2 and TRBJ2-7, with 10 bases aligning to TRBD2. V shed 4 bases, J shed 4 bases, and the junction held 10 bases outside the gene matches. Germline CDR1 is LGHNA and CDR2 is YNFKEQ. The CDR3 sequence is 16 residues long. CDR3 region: CASSRPQREGRYEQYF. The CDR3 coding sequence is TGTGCCAGCAGCCGCCCTCAGCGGGAGGGCCGTTACGAGCAGTACTTC.

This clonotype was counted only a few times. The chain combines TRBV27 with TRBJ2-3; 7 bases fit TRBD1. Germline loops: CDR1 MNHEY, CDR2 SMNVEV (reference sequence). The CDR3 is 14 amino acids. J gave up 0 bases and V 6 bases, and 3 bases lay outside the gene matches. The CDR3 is CASRTGESTDTQYF. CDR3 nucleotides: TGTGCCAGCAGAACAGGGGAAAGCACAGATACGCAGTATTTT.

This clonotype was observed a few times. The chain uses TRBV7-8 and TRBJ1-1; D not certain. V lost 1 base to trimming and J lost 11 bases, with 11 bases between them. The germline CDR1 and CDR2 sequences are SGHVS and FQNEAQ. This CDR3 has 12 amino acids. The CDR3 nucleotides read TGTGCCAGCAGCTTAGAGAAAGGGAGCGCTTTCTTT. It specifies CASSLEKGSAFF.

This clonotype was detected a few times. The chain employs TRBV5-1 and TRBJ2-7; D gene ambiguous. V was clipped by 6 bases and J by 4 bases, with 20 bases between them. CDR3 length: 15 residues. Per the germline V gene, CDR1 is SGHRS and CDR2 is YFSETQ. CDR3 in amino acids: CASIPVIGPDYEQYF. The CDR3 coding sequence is TGCGCCAGCATCCCGGTTATTGGTCCTGATTACGAGCAGTACTTC.

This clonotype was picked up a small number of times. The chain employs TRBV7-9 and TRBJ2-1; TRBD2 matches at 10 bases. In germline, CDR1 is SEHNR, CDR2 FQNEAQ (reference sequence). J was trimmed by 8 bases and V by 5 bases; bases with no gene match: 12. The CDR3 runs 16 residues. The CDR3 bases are TGTGCCAGCAGCACAGGCGGTAGCGGGAGGCTACATGAGCAGTTCTTC. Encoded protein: CASSTGGSGRLHEQFF.

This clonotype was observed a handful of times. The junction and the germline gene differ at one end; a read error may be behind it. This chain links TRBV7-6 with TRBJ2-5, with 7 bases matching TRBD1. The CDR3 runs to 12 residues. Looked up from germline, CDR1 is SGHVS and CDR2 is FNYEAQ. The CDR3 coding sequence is TGTGCCAGCAGCCCTCCCCTGACAGGGTTGCACTTC. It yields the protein CASSPPLTGLHF.

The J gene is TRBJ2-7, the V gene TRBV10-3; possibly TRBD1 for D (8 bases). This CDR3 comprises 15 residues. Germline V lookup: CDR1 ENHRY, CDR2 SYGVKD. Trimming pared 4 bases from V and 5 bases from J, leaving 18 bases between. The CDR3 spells CAISGGRQGSDEQYF. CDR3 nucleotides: TGTGCCATCAGTGGCGGGAGACAGGGGAGCGACGAGCAGTACTTC.

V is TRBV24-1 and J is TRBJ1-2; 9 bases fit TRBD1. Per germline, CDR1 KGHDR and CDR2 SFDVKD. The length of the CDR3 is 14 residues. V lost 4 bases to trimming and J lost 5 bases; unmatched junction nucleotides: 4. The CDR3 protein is CATSDPGTGYGYTF. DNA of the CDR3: TGTGCCACCAGTGACCCTGGGACAGGGTATGGCTACACCTTC.

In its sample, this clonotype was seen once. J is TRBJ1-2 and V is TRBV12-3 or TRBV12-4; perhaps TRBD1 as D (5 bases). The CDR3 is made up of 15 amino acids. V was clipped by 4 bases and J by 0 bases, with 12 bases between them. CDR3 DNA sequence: TGTGCCAGCAGTTACCGGGACCGAGCTAACTATGGCTACACCTTC. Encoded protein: CASSYRDRANYGYTF.

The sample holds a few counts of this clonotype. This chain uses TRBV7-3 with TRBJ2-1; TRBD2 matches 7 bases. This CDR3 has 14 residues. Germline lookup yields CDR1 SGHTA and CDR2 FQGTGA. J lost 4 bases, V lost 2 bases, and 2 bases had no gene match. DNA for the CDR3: TGTGCCAGCAGCTTAGGACTAGGATACAATGAGCAGTTCTTC. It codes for CASSLGLGYNEQFF.

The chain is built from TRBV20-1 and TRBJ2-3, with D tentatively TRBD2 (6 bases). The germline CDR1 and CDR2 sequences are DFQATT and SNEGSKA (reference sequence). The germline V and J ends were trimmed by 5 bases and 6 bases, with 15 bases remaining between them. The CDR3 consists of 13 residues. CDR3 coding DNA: TGCAGTGCTCGACTATCAGGAGGGGATACGCAGTATTTT. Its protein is CSARLSGGDTQYF.